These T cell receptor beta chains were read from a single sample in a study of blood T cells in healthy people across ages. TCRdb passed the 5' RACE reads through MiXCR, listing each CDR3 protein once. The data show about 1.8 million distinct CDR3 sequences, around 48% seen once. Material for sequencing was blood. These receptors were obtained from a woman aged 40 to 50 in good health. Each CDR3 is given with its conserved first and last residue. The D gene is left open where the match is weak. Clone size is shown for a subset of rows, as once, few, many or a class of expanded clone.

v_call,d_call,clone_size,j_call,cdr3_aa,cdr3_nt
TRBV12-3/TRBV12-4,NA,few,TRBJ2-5,CASSFGSGDMGETQYF,TGTGCCAGCAGTTTCGGGTCAGGAGATATGGGGGAGACCCAGTACTTC
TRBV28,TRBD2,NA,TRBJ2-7,CAARTSGGDEQYF,TGTGCCGCCCGGACTAGCGGGGGAGATGAGCAGTACTTC
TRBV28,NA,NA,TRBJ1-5,CASRVRESNQPQHF,TGTGCCAGCAGGGTCCGGGAGAGCAATCAGCCCCAGCATTTT
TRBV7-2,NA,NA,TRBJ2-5,CASSSPTVAPNEQYF,TGTGCCAGCAGCTCCCCAACGGTGGCCCCCAATGAGCAGTACTTC
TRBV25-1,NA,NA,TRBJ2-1,CASSGLVFDNEQFF,TGTGCCAGCAGTGGCCTAGTATTCGACAATGAGCAGTTCTTC
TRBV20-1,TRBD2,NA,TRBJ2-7,CSAKPPSGGTSYEQYF,TGCAGTGCTAAACCCCCTAGCGGGGGGACCTCCTACGAGCAGTACTTC
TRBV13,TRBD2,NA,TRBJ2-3,CASSPSTSGGRPDTQYF,TGTGCCAGCAGCCCGTCAACTAGCGGGGGGCGGCCAGATACGCAGTATTTT
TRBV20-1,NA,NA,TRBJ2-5,CSASPSWGQETQYF,TGCAGTGCTAGCCCTTCATGGGGCCAAGAGACCCAGTACTTC
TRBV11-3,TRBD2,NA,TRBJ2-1,CASSLGVAGGPPYNEQFF,TGTGCCAGCAGCCTCGGGGTAGCGGGGGGGCCCCCCTACAATGAGCAGTTCTTC
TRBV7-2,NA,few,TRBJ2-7,CASTPPNGGGTGAYEQYF,TGTGCCAGCACCCCTCCCAACGGGGGCGGTACAGGGGCCTACGAGCAGTACTTC
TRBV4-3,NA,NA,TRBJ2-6,CASSPVGSGVNVLTF,TGCGCCAGCAGCCCAGTGGGCTCTGGGGTCAACGTCCTGACTTTC
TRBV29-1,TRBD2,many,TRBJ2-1,CSVPGIGGGQSEQFF,TGCAGCGTTCCCGGAATCGGGGGGGGCCAGAGTGAGCAGTTCTTC
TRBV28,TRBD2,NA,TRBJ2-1,CASAPVAGAYNEQFF,TGTGCCAGCGCCCCGGTAGCGGGGGCCTACAATGAGCAGTTCTTC
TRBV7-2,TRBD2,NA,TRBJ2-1,CASSLSPRAGVQSSYNEQFF,TGTGCCAGCAGCTTATCCCCTCGGGCGGGGGTTCAGAGCTCCTACAATGAGCAGTTCTTC
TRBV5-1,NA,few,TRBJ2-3,CASSLEVGPTDTQYF,TGCGCCAGCAGCTTGGAAGTAGGGCCCACAGATACGCAGTATTTT
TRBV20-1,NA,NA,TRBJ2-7,CSARDRSGRVYEQYF,TGCAGTGCTAGAGATCGGTCCGGTAGAGTCTACGAGCAGTACTTC
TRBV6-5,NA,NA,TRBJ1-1,CASSYSGPRTEAFF,TGTGCCAGCAGTTACTCGGGGCCAAGGACTGAAGCTTTCTTT
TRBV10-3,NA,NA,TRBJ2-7,CAISEIYGIEQYF,TGTGCCATCAGTGAAATTTACGGGATCGAGCAGTACTTC
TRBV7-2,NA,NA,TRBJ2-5,CTSSFAGAIETQYF,TGTACCAGCAGCTTTGCAGGGGCGATAGAGACCCAGTACTTC
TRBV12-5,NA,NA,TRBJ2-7,CASGPGDSGSSYEQYF,TGTGCTAGTGGTCCGGGCGACAGTGGTAGCTCCTACGAGCAGTACTTC
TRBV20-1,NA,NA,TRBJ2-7,CSATKLVVSYEQYF,TGCAGTGCTACAAAGTTGGTGGTCTCCTACGAGCAGTACTTC
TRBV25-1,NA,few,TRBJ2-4,CASSEGPVVGAKNIQYF,TGTGCCAGCAGTGAAGGACCGGTCGTTGGAGCCAAAAACATTCAGTACTTC
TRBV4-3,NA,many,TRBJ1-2,CASSQEWGYGYTF,TGCGCCAGCAGCCAAGAATGGGGATATGGCTACACCTTC
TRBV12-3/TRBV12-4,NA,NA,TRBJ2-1,CASSLNDGNNEQFF,TGTGCCAGCAGCTTAAACGACGGAAACAATGAGCAGTTCTTC
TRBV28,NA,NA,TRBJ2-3,CASSPGTRQDTQYF,TGTGCCAGCAGCCCCGGGACCAGACAAGATACGCAGTATTTT
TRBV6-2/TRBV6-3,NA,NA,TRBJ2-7,CASSYSRTTYEQYF,TGTGCCAGCAGTTACTCCAGGACAACGTACGAGCAGTACTTC
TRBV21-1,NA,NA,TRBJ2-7,CASTKRPRQVPSYEQYF,TGTGCCAGCACCAAACGACCGAGGCAGGTGCCCTCCTACGAGCAGTACTTC
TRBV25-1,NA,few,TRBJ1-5,CASSKGVTGQPQHF,TGTGCCAGCAGTAAGGGGGTTACCGGTCAGCCCCAGCATTTT
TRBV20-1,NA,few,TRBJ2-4,CSARDHRIKYF,TGCAGTGCTAGAGATCACAGGATCAAGTACTTC
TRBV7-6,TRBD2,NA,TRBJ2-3,CASSFRTSGGNTDTQYF,TGTGCCAGCAGCTTTAGGACTAGCGGGGGGAACACAGATACGCAGTATTTT
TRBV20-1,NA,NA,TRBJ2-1,CSARAGAVYNEQFF,TGCAGTGCTAGAGCGGGGGCGGTCTACAATGAGCAGTTCTTC
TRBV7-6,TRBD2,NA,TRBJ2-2,CASSLVSGGSGELFF,TGTGCCAGCAGCTTAGTTAGCGGGGGATCCGGGGAGCTGTTTTTT
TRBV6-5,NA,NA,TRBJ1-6,CASSYSILGSSYNSPLHF,TGTGCCAGCAGTTACTCGATTTTAGGATCGTCCTATAATTCACCCCTCCACTTT
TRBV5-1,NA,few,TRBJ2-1,CASSPVFGGSSYNEQFF,TGCGCCAGCAGCCCGGTCTTCGGGGGCAGCTCCTACAATGAGCAGTTCTTC
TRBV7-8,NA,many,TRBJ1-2,CASSLEGADRTYGYTF,TGTGCCAGCAGCTTAGAGGGCGCCGACAGAACCTATGGCTACACCTTC
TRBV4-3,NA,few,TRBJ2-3,CASSQGIQHDSDTQYF,TGCGCCAGCAGCCAAGGTATCCAGCATGATTCAGATACGCAGTATTTT
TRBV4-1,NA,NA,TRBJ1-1,CASSSPLVSTEAFF,TGCGCCAGCAGCAGCCCTCTAGTGAGCACTGAAGCTTTCTTT
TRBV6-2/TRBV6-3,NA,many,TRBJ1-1,CASSYNGGNTEAFF,TGTGCCAGCAGTTACAACGGGGGCAACACTGAAGCTTTCTTT
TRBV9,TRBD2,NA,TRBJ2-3,CASSVGFAGGNQDTQYF,TGTGCCAGCAGCGTAGGCTTTGCGGGAGGCAATCAAGATACGCAGTATTTT
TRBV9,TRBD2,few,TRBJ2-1,CASSVSSGGLNEQFF,TGTGCCAGCAGCGTCAGTTCGGGGGGGCTCAATGAGCAGTTCTTC
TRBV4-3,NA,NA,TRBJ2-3,CASSQGGAVTDTQYF,TGCGCCAGCTCCCAAGGTGGGGCAGTGACAGATACGCAGTATTTT
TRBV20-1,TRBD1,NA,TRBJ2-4,CSTGNRGTKNIQYF,TGCAGTACTGGCAACAGGGGAACCAAAAACATTCAGTACTTC
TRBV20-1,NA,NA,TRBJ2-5,CSGGDRAGGGVNEQYF,TGCAGTGGTGGGGACAGGGCTGGCGGGGGGGTCAATGAGCAGTACTTC
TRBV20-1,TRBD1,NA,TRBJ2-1,CSASGQGLHSSSYNEQFF,TGCAGTGCTAGTGGACAGGGGTTACATTCTAGCTCCTACAATGAGCAGTTCTTC
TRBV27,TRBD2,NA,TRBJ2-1,CASGGPYNERFF,TGCGCCAGCGGGGGGCCTTACAATGAGCGGTTCTTC
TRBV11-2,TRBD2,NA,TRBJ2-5,CASSTASFGDYQETQYF,TGTGCCAGCAGCACAGCGAGTTTTGGGGACTATCAAGAGACCCAGTACTTC
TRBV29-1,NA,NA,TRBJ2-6,CSAYRAGANVLTF,TGCAGCGCTTACAGGGCTGGGGCCAACGTCCTGACTTTC
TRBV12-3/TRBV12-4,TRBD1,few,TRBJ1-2,CASSLGTGGFYGYTF,TGTGCCAGCAGTTTAGGGACAGGGGGCTTCTATGGCTACACCTTC
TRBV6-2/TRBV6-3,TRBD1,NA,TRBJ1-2,CAGSYWTGTIHGNGYTF,TGTGCCGGCAGTTACTGGACAGGGACCATCCATGGAAATGGCTACACCTTC
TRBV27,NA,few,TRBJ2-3,CASSLSETTDTQYF,TGTGCCAGCAGTTTATCGGAAACAACAGATACGCAGTATTTT
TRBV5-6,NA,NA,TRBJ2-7,CASSLAGQGGFSYEQYF,TGTGCCAGCAGCTTGGCAGGTCAGGGAGGCTTCTCCTACGAGCAGTACTTC